The T cell receptor beta chain described here comes from a study of technical replicates of blood from several donors. This table comes from immunoSEQ multiplex PCR, and its TCRdb copy is limited to in-frame clones, with some not included. This table holds nearly 95,000 clones, roughly 95% found once. Germline V gives CDR1 SGHTA, CDR2 FQGNSA. V lost 5 bases and J 3 bases, leaving 4 bases between the germline ends. The CDR3 has 11 residues. What was sequenced was T cells isolated from PBMCs. This chain uses TRBV7-2 with TRBJ2-5, with D unclear. The receptor's source is a human donor in good health. The CDR3 loop reads CASSREETQYF. CDR3 bases: TGTGCCAGCAGCCGAGAAGAGACCCAGTACTTC.